Sequencing of this TCR beta chain was carried out in a study of lymphopenia after photon versus proton radiotherapy. Overall study results and limits: Under photons, naive T cells and diversity fell while effector/memory populations rose. After lymphocyte nadir, photon-treated repertoires showed oligoclonal expansion, especially CD8+ Temra. Authors raise, but do not show, better survival with proton therapy. Larger post-nadir TCR diversity loss correlated inversely with survival in deceased patients.

This clone was found a few times. Its matching antigen is unknown. The data were produced by immunoSEQ multiplex PCR, yet TCRdb's version contains in-frame clones alone and is incomplete. The sample gives more than 45,000 clones, roughly 80% of which show up once; around 2.1% is in the top ten. The V and J ends lost 5 bases and 4 bases respectively, with 14 bases between them. CDR1 MNHNS and CDR2 SASEGT come from the germline V gene. This CDR3 is built from 14 residues. The chain employs TRBV6-1 and TRBJ1-1; the D gene is possibly TRBD1 (6 bases). This TCR derives from a man aged 55-75 years with pancreatic cancer. The starting material was peripheral blood, obtained from a patient treated with proton-based radiotherapy. The CDR3 loop is CASSRGGVGTEAFF. In nucleotides, the CDR3 is TGTGCCAGCAGTCGAGGGGGGGTTGGCACTGAAGCTTTCTTT.